The rows below give T cell receptor beta chains drawn from one sample of a study of blood T cell repertoires in COVID-19. The data were produced by immunoSEQ multiplex PCR, yet TCRdb's version contains in-frame clones alone and is incomplete. Among about 210,000 clones listed, about 86% were seen once. Source material: PBMCs or T cells enriched from blood (not recorded which). These receptors were taken from a young woman who had been exposed to COVID-19. CDR3s include the opening cysteine and the closing phenylalanine or tryptophan. The order of the fields is D gene, J gene, V gene, clone size, CDR3 protein, CDR3 DNA. The D gene is left open where the match is weak. Expanded clones get a size class; other rows say once, few or many, or leave the size out.

TRBD1 | TRBJ2-2 | TRBV7-8 | . | CASSFRGAGGPNTGELFF | TGTGCCAGCAGCTTCCGTGGGGCAGGGGGCCCGAACACCGGGGAGCTGTTTTTT
. | TRBJ1-3 | TRBV11-2 | . | CASRVGGSSGNTIYF | TGTGCCAGCCGAGTCGGCGGGAGCTCTGGAAACACCATATATTTT
. | TRBJ1-3 | TRBV7-3 | . | CASSPPRTGSSGNTIYF | TGTGCCAGCAGCCCACCTCGTACCGGGAGCTCTGGAAACACCATATATTTT
TRBD2 | TRBJ2-1 | TRBV6-1 | . | CASSELGGGTYNEQFF | TGTGCCAGCAGTGAATTGGGCGGGGGGACCTACAATGAGCAGTTCTTC
. | TRBJ2-2 | TRBV5-1 | . | CASSQGTGELFF | TGCGCCAGCTCACAGGGTACCGGGGAGCTGTTTTTT
TRBD1 | TRBJ2-2 | TRBV7-6 | . | CASSPGQGAGTGELFF | TGTGCCAGCAGCCCCGGACAGGGGGCGGGCACCGGGGAGCTGTTTTTT
. | TRBJ1-3 | TRBV10-2 | once | CASKTDAFSGNTIYF | TGCGCCAGCAAAACAGACGCGTTCTCTGGAAACACCATATATTTT
. | TRBJ1-6 | TRBV7-8 | . | CASSPGSQGYNSPLHF | TGTGCCAGCAGCCCCGGGTCTCAGGGTTATAATTCACCCCTCCACTTT
TRBD2 | TRBJ2-7 | TRBV9 | . | CASSVSSASGLHEQYF | TGTGCCAGCAGCGTAAGTTCGGCTAGCGGTTTACACGAGCAGTACTTC
. | TRBJ2-1 | TRBV19 | . | CASSMAGFTGNEQFF | TGTGCCAGTAGTATGGCAGGGTTCACCGGTAATGAGCAGTTCTTC
TRBD1 | TRBJ2-7 | TRBV5-1 | . | CASSQGQGIYEQYF | TGCGCCAGCAGCCAGGGACAGGGGATCTACGAGCAGTACTTC
. | TRBJ1-1 | TRBV18 | . | CASSYGQPNTEAFF | TGTGCCAGCTCTTACGGACAGCCCAACACTGAAGCTTTCTTT
TRBD1 | TRBJ1-2 | TRBV2 | . | CASSGLDRREDGYTF | TGTGCCAGCAGTGGACTGGACAGGAGGGAGGATGGCTACACCTTC
. | TRBJ1-1 | TRBV5-5 | few | CASSFEQVDTEAFF | TGTGCCAGCAGCTTCGAGCAGGTGGATACTGAAGCTTTCTTT
. | TRBJ2-1 | TRBV19 | . | CASSNLDNEQFF | TGTGCCAGTAGTAACCTAGACAATGAGCAGTTCTTC
. | TRBJ2-3 | TRBV6-4 | . | CASTRPVGAGDTQYF | TGTGCCAGCACGCGGCCAGTGGGGGCGGGAGATACGCAGTATTTT